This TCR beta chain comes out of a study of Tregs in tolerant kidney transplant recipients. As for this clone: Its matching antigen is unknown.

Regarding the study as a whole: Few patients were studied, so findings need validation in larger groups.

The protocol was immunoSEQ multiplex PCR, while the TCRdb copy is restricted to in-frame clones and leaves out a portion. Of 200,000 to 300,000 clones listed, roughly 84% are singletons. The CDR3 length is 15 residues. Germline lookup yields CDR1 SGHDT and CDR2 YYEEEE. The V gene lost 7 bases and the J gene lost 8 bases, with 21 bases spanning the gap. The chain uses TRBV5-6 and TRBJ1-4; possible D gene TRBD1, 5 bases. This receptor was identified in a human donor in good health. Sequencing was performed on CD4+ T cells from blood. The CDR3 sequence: CASALAEGLKEKLFF. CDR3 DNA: TGTGCCAGCGCGTTGGCTGAGGGGCTTAAAGAAAAACTGTTTTTT.